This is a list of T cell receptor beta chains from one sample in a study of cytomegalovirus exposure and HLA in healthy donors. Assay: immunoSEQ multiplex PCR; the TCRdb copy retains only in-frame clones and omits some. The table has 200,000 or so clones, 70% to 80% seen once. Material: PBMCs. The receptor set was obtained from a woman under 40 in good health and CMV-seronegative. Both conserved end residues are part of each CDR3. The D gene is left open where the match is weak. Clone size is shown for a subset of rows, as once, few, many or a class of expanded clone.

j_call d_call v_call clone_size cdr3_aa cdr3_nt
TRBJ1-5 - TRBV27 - CASSRGELNQPQHF TGTGCCAGCAGCCGCGGGGAGCTCAATCAGCCCCAGCATTTT
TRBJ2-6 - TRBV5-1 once CASSFDARNSGANVLPF TGCGCCAGCAGCTTTGATGCGCGGAACTCTGGGGCCAACGTCCTGCCTTTC
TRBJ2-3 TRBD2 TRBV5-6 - CASSTLAGGTDTQYF TGTGCCAGCAGCACCCTAGCGGGGGGGACAGATACGCAGTATTTT
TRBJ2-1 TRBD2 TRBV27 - CASSLVAGGYNEQFF TGTGCCAGCAGTTTAGTAGCGGGGGGATATAATGAGCAGTTCTTC
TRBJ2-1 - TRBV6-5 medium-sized CASSYGGEQFF TGTGCCAGCAGTTACGGCGGCGAGCAGTTCTTC
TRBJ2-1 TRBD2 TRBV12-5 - CASGAGTRARGEQFF TGTGCTAGTGGGGCCGGGACTAGGGCAAGAGGAGAGCAGTTCTTC
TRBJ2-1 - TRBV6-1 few CASSDSIGDNEQFF TGTGCCAGCAGTGACAGCATAGGGGACAATGAGCAGTTCTTC
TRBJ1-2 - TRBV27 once CASSKTYRDGGYTF TGTGCCAGCAGCAAGACCTACAGGGACGGGGGCTACACCTTC
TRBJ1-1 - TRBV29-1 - CSSRRGSTEAFF TGCAGCTCCCGACGGGGGAGTACTGAAGCTTTCTTT
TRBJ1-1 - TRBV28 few CASSLGWGQTEAFF TGTGCCAGCAGTTTAGGATGGGGGCAGACTGAAGCTTTCTTT
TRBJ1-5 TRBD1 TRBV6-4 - CASSPGQGNQPQHF TGTGCCAGTTCCCCGGGACAGGGAAATCAGCCCCAGCATTTT
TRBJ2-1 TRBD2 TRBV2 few CASREGLAGGPIEFF TGTGCCAGCAGGGAAGGACTAGCGGGAGGGCCCATTGAGTTCTTC
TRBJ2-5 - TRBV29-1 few CSVAPGIPGETQYF TGCAGCGTAGCGCCCGGGATCCCCGGAGAGACCCAGTACTTC
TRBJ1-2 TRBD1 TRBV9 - CASSPGTASNYGYTF TGTGCCAGCAGCCCCGGGACAGCCTCTAACTATGGCTACACCTTC
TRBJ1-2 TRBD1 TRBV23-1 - CATTGGDGYTF TGCGCCACCACAGGGGGGGATGGCTACACCTTC
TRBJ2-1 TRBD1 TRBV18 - CASSPGQGTYNEQFF TGTGCCAGCTCACCGGGACAGGGTACCTACAATGAGCAGTTCTTC
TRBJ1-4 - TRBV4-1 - CASSLSTGGEKLFF TGCGCCAGCAGCCTATCGACGGGCGGGGAAAAACTGTTTTTT
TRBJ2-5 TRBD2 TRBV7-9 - CASTRGLGEVRETQYF TGTGCCAGCACCAGAGGACTAGGAGAAGTTCGGGAGACCCAGTACTTC
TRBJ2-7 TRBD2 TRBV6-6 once CASSRSGGPYEQYF TGTGCCAGCAGTCGTAGCGGGGGACCCTACGAGCAGTACTTC
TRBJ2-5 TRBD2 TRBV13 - CASRKGGRARETQYF TGTGCCAGCAGGAAGGGCGGGAGGGCCCGAGAGACCCAGTACTTC
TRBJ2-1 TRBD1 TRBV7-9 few CASSLPGQVDDSSYNEQFF TGTGCCAGCAGCTTACCGGGACAGGTGGACGATAGCTCCTACAATGAGCAGTTCTTC
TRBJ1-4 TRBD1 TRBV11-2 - CASSSGGYDEKLFF TGTGCCAGCAGCTCAGGGGGCTATGATGAAAAACTGTTTTTT
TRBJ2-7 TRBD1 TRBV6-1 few CASSDRQGIEEQYF TGTGCCAGCAGTGATCGACAGGGAATAGAAGAGCAGTACTTC
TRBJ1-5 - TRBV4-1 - CASSQDGGGQPQHF TGCGCCAGCAGCCAAGATGGGGGGGGTCAGCCCCAGCATTTT